The present TCR beta chain was sequenced within a study of blood T cell repertoires in COVID-19. This clone turned up a few times. The CDR3 covers 15 residues. The germline CDR1 and CDR2 sequences are SGHRS and YFSETQ. Unmatched junction bases numbered 6, after V lost 2 bases and J lost 7 bases. Under the authors' procedure: Amplified reference gene primers provided the basis for estimating nucleated cell counts. Assay used: immunoSEQ multiplex PCR; TCRdb lists only in-frame clones, some missing. V and J calls plus clone size are reproduced from that table; the DNA served to infer D and trimming. The data hold over 100,000 clones, with 75% to 90% observed a single time.

J is TRBJ2-1 and V is TRBV5-1; 10 nucleotides line up with TRBD2. Sequenced: peripheral blood. The receptor was derived from a man aged 65 to 79 with acute or convalescent COVID-19. The CDR3 DNA reads as TGCGCCAGCAGCTTAGCTAGCGGGAGTGGGAATGAGCAGTTCTTC. It codes for CASSLASGSGNEQFF.